This TCR delta chain was obtained from a study of gamma-delta chains in newborns, infants, children. Looking at the study overall: Microbial exposure reportedly drives polyclonal innate γδ T cell expansion after birth.

V lost 0 bases and J lost 3; bases outside the gene matches: 2. The CDR3 totals 15 residues. CDR1 GEAIGNYY and CDR2 EKD come from the germline V gene. This clone is judged medium-sized. The same CDR3 also results from other DNA sequences found in this sample. TCRdb redid the clone calls on the reads with CATT. The sample holds around 6,700 delta-chain clones, roughly 0.66% seen once. This receptor was identified in a child who was a newborn, infant or young child, either healthy, febrile or measles-vaccinated (not recorded which). Sample: blood. The chain has TRDV2 and TRDJ1; 11 nucleotides agree with TRDD3. The DNA for the CDR3 is TGTGCCTGTGACACCGTTGGGGGATACGCCGATAAACTCATCTTT. Translating gives CACDTVGGYADKLIF.